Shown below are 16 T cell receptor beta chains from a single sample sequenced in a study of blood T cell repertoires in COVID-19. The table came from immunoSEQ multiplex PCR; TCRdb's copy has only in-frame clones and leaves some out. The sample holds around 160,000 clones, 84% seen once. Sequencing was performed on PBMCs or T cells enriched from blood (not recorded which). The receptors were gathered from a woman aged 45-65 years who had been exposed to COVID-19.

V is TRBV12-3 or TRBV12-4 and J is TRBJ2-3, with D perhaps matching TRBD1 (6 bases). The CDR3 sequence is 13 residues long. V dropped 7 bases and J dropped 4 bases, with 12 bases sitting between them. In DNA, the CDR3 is TGTGCCAGCAACCCCAGGGGATCAGATACGCAGTATTTT. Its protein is CASNPRGSDTQYF.

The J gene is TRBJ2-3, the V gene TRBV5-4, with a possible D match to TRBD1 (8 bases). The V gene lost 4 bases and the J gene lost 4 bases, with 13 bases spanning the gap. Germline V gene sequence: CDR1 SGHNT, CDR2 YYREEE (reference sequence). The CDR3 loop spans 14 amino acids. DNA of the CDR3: TGTGCCAGCAGCCACAGGGGGGGCGCAGATACGCAGTATTTT. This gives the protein CASSHRGGADTQYF.

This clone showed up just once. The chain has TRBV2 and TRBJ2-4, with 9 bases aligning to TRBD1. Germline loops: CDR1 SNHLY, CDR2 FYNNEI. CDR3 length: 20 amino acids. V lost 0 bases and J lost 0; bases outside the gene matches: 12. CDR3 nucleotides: TGTGCCAGCAGTGAAGCGCGGGACAGGGTTTTATCCGGAGCCAAAAACATTCAGTACTTC. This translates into CASSEARDRVLSGAKNIQYF.

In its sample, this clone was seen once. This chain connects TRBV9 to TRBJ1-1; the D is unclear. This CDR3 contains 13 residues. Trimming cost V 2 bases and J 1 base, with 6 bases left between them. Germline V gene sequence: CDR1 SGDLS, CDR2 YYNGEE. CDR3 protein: CASSVEGNTEAFF. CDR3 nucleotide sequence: TGTGCCAGCAGCGTTGAGGGGAACACTGAAGCTTTCTTT.

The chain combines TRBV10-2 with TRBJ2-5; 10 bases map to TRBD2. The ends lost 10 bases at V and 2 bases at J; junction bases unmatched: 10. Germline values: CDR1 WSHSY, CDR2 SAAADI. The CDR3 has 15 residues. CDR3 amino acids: CATNPRTSGQETQYF. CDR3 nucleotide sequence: TGCGCCACCAATCCCCGGACTAGCGGACAAGAGACCCAGTACTTC.

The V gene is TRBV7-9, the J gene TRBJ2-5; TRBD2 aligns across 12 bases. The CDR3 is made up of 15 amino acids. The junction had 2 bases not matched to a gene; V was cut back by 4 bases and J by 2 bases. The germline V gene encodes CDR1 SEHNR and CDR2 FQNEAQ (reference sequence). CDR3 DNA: TGTGCCAGCAGCTCCGGGACTAGCGGGCAAGAGACCCAGTACTTC. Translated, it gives CASSSGTSGQETQYF.

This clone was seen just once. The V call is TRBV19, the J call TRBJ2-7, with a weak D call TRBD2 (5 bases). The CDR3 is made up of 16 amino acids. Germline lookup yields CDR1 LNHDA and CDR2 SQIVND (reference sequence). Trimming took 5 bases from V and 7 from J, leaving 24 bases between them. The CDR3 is CASSGGTGSTKREQYF. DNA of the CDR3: TGTGCCAGTAGTGGTGGAACGGGGTCAACGAAGAGGGAGCAGTACTTC. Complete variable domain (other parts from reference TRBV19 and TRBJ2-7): DGGITQSPKYLFRKEGQNVTLSCEQNLNHDAMYWYRQDPGQGLRLIYYSQIVNDFQKGDIAEGYSVSREKKESFPLTVTSAQKNPTAFYLCASSGGTGSTKREQYFGPGTRLTVT.

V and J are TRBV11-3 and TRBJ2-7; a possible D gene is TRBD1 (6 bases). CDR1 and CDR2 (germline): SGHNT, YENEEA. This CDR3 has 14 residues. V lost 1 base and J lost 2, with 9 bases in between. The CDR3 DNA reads TGTGCCAGCAGCTTAGGGGACAATCCCTACGAGCAGTACTTC. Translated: CASSLGDNPYEQYF.

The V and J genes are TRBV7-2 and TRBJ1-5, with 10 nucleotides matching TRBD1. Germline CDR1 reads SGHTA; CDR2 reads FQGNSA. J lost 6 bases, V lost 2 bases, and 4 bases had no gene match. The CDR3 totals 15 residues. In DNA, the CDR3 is TGTGCCAGCAGCTTAATCCGGACAGGGGGTCAGCCCCAGCATTTT. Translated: CASSLIRTGGQPQHF.

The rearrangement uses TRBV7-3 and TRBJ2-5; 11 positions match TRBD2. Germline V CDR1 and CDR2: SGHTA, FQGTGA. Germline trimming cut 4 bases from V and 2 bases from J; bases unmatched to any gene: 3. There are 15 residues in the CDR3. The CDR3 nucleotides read TGTGCCAGCAGCTCTAGCGGGGGGCCTCAAGAGACCCAGTACTTC. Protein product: CASSSSGGPQETQYF.

As DNA, the CDR3 is TGTGCCAGCAGTCCCCTCGGGACAGGCCTTAACTATGGCTACACCTTC. It is translated as CASSPLGTGLNYGYTF. The chain has TRBV27 and TRBJ1-2; 8 nucleotides line up with TRBD1. With V trimmed by 5 bases and J by 1 base, 9 bases remained unmatched. The length of the CDR3 is 16 residues. Germline V gene sequence: CDR1 MNHEY, CDR2 SMNVEV (reference sequence).

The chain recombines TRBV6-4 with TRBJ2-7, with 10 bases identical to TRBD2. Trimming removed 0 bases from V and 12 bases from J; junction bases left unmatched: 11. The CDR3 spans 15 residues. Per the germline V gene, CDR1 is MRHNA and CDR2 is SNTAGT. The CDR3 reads CASSDSTSGSGRLYF. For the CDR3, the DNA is TGTGCCAGCAGTGACTCGACTAGCGGGTCCGGAAGGCTGTACTTC.

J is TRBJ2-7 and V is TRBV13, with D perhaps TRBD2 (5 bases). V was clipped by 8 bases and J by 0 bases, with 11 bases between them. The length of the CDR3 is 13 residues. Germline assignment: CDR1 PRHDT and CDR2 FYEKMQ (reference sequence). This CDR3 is CASGRVSSYEQYF. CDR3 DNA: TGTGCCAGCGGGCGGGTAAGCTCCTACGAGCAGTACTTC.

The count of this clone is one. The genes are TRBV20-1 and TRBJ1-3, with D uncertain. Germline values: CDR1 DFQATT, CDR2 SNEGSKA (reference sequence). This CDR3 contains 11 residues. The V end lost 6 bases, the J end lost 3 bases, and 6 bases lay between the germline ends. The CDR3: CSAISGNTIYF. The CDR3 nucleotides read TGCAGTGCGATCAGTGGAAACACCATATATTTT.

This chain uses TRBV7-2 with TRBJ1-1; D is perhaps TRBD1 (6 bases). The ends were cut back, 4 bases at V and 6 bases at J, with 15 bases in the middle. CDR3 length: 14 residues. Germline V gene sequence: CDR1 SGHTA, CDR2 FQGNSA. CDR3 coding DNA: TGTGCCAGCAGCTCGAGGGGGGGAAGGCCTGAAGCTTTCTTT. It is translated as CASSSRGGRPEAFF.

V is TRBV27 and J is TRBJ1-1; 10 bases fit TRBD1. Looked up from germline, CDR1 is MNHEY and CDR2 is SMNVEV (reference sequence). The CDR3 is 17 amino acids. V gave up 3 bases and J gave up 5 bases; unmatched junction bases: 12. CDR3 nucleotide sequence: TGTGCCAGCAGTTTTCGGGGGACAGGGGCCGTCGGAACTGAAGCTTTCTTT. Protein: CASSFRGTGAVGTEAFF.